This T cell receptor (beta chain) was sequenced for a study of blood T cell repertoires in COVID-19. From germline, CDR1 is GTSNPN and CDR2 SVGIG (reference sequence). The length of the CDR3 is 13 residues. V was cut by 2 bases and J by 5 bases, with 10 bases left in between. Followed longitudinally, the Seattle patients had been enrolled during active infection. Clones were read by immunoSEQ multiplex PCR, and TCRdb kept only the in-frame ones, dropping some. The sample includes around 100,000 clones, roughly 80% of them seen just once. The sequencing sample was made of peripheral blood. V and J are TRBV30 and TRBJ2-1; D is possibly TRBD2 (5 bases). The sequence derives from a man older than 75 with COVID-19, enrolled during active disease. This chain's CDR3 is CAWSHGRDNEQFF. In DNA form, the CDR3 reads TGTGCCTGGAGTCATGGGAGAGACAATGAGCAGTTCTTC.